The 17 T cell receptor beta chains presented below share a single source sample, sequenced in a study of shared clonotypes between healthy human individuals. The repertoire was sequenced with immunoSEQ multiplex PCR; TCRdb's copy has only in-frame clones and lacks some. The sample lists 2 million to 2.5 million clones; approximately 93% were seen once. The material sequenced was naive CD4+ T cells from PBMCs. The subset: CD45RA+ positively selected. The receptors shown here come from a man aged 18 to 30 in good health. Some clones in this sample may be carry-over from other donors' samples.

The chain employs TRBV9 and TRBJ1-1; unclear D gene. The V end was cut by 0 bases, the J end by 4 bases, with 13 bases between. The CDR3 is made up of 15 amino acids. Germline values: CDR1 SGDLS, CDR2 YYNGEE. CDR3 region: CASSVERSGITEAFF. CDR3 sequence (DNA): TGTGCCAGCAGCGTAGAAAGATCGGGTATCACTGAAGCTTTCTTT. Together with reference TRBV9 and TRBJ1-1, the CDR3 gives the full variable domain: DSGVTQTPKHLITATGQRVTLRCSPRSGDLSVYWYQQSLDQGLQFLIQYYNGEERAKGNILERFSAQQFPDLHSELNLSSLELGDSALYFCASSVERSGITEAFFGQGTRLTVV.

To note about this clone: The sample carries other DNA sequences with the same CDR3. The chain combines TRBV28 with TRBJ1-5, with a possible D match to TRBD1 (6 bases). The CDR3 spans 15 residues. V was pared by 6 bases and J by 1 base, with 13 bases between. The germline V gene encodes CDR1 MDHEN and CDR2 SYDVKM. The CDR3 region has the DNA TGTGCCAGCAGCTTGGGGGGCCCCAGCAATCAGCCCCAGCATTTT. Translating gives CASSLGGPSNQPQHF.

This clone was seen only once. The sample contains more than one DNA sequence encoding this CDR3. In DNA, the CDR3 is TGTGCCAGCTCACCATCGGGGCTGAACACTGAAGCTTTCTTT. It is translated as CASSPSGLNTEAFF. The V and J genes are TRBV18 and TRBJ1-1; maybe TRBD1 (5 bases). CDR1 is KGHSH, CDR2 LQKENI, per germline. V gave up 2 bases and J gave up 0 bases, with 7 bases separating them. This CDR3 is 14 amino acids long.

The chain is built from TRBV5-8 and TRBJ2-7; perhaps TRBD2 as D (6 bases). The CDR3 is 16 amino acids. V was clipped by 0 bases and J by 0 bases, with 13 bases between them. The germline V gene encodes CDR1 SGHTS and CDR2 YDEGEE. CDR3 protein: CASSLDQGGVSYEQYF. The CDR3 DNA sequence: TGTGCCAGCAGCTTGGATCAGGGAGGTGTCTCCTACGAGCAGTACTTC. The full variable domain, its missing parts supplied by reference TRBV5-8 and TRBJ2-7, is EAGVTQSPTHLIKTRGQQATLRCSPISGHTSVYWYQQALGLGLQFLLWYDEGEERNRGNFPPRFSGRQFPNYSSELNVNALELEDSALYLCASSLDQGGVSYEQYFGPGTRLTVT.

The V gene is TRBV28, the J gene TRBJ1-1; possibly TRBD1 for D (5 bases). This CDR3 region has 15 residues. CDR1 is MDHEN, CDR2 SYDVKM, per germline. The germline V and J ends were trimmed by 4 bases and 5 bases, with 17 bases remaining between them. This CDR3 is CASSSAVDSRTEAFF. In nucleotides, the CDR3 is TGTGCCAGCAGTTCCGCGGTCGACAGTAGGACTGAAGCTTTCTTT. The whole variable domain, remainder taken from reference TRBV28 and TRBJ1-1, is DVKVTQSSRYLVKRTGEKVFLECVQDMDHENMFWYRQDPGLGLRLIYFSYDVKMKEKGDIPEGYSVSREKKERFSLILESASTNQTSMYLCASSSAVDSRTEAFFGQGTRLTVV.

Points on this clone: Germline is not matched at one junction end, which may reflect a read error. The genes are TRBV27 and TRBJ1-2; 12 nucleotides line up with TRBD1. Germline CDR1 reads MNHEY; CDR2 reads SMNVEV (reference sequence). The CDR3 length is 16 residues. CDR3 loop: CASSSGQGAKITSHNF. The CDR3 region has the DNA TGTGCCAGCAGTTCGGGACAGGGGGCAAAAATCACCTCCCATAACTTC.

CDR3 in amino acids: CASSMGRGAGVNEQYF. CDR3 nucleotide sequence: TGTGCCAGTAGTATGGGGAGGGGAGCGGGAGTAAACGAGCAGTACTTC. The chain uses TRBV19 and TRBJ2-7; 8 bases are shared with TRBD2. Germline CDR1 LNHDA, CDR2 SQIVND (reference sequence). The CDR3 is made up of 16 amino acids. With V trimmed by 3 bases and J by 5 bases, 12 bases remained unmatched.

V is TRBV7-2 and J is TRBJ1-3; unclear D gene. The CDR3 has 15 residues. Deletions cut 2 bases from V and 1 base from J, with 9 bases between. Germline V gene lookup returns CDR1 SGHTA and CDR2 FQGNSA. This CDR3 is CASSLTIVSGNTIYF. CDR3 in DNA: TGTGCCAGCAGCTTAACGATAGTATCTGGAAACACCATATATTTT.

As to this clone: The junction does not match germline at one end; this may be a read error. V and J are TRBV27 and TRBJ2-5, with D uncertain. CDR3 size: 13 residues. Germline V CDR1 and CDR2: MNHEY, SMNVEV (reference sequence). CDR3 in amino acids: CASSLSSLHRSHF. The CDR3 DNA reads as TGTGCCAGCAGTTTATCGTCCCTCCACCGCTCGCACTTC.

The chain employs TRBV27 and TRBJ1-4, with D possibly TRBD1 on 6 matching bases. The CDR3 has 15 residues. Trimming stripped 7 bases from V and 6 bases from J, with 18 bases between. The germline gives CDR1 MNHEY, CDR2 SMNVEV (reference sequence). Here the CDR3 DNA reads TGTGCCAGCATGACCCTTCGGGGGCGCGATGAAAAACTGTTTTTT. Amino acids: CASMTLRGRDEKLFF.

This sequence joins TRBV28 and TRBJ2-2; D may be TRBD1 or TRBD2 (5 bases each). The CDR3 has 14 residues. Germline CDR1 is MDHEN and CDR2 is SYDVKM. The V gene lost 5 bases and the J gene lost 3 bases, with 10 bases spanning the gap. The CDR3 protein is CASSTPGHTGELFF. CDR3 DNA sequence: TGTGCCAGCAGTACTCCGGGGCACACCGGGGAGCTGTTTTTT.

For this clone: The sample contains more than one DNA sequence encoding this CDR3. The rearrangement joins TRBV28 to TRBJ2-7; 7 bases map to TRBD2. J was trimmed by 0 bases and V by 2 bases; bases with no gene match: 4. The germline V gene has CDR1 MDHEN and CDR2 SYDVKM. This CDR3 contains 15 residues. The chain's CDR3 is CASSLAGGSSYEQYF. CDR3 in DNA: TGTGCCAGCAGTTTAGCAGGCGGGAGCTCCTACGAGCAGTACTTC.

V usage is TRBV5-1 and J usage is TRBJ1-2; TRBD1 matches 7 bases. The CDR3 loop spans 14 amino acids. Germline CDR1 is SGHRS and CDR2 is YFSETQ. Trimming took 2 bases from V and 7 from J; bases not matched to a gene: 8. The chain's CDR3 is CASSFGTEGGGYTF. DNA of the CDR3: TGCGCCAGCAGCTTCGGGACAGAAGGAGGTGGCTACACCTTC.

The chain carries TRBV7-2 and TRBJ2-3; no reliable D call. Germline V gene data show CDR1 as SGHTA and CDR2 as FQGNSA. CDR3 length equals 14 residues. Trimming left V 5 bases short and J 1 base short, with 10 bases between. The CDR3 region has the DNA TGTGCCAGCAGCCAGAGACTCGGCACAGATACGCAGTATTTT. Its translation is CASSQRLGTDTQYF.

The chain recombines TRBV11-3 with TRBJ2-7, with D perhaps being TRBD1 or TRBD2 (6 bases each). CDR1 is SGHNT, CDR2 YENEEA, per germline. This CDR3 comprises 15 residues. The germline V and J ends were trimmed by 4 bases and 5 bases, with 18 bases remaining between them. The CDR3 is CASSSTGTGVHEQYF. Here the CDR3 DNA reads TGTGCCAGCAGCTCTACAGGGACGGGGGTCCACGAGCAGTACTTC.

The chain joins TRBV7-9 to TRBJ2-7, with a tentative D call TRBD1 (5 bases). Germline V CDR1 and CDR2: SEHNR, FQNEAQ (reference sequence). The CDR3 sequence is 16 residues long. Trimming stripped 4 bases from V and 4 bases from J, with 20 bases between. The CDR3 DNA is TGTGCCAGCAGCTCCCCCCGGTGGCAGGGCCGGTACGAGCAGTACTTC. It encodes CASSSPRWQGRYEQYF. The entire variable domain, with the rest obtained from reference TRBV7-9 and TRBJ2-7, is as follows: DTGVSQNPRHKITKRGQNVTFRCDPISEHNRLYWYRQTLGQGPEFLTYFQNEAQLEKSRLLSDRFSAERPKGSFSTLEIQRTEQGDSAMYLCASSSPRWQGRYEQYFGPGTRLTVT.

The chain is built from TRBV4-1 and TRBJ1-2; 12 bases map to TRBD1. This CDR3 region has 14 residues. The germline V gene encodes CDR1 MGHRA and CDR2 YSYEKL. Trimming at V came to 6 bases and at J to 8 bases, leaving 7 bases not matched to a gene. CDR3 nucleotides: TGCGCCAGCAGACTTCCGGGACAGGGGGCGGGCTACACCTTC. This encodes CASRLPGQGAGYTF.